The clone carrying this T cell receptor (beta chain) was detected a few times. Its antigen is unidentified. MiXCR, applied by TCRdb to the 5' RACE reads, yields one record per CDR3 protein. The sample contains 68,000 or so distinct CDR3 sequences, 11% of which appear only once. Trimming removed 5 bases from V and 8 bases from J; junction bases left unmatched: 13. The CDR3 is 15 amino acids. These data come from a study of early T cells in non-severe SARS-CoV-2 infection. Study-wide points: Lookups in VDJdb leaned toward anti-spike CD8 responses and missed private and CD4 specificities.

The chain has TRBV12-3 or TRBV12-4 and TRBJ1-1; 8 nucleotides line up with TRBD1. The TCR originated in an adult who was a healthcare worker with PCR-confirmed SARS-CoV-2 infection or an uninfected control (not recorded which). Material for sequencing was whole blood. CDR3 nucleotides: TGTGCCAGCAGTAAACGGACAGGGAGGGGGCCAGAAGCTTTCTTT. This sequence encodes CASSKRTGRGPEAFF.